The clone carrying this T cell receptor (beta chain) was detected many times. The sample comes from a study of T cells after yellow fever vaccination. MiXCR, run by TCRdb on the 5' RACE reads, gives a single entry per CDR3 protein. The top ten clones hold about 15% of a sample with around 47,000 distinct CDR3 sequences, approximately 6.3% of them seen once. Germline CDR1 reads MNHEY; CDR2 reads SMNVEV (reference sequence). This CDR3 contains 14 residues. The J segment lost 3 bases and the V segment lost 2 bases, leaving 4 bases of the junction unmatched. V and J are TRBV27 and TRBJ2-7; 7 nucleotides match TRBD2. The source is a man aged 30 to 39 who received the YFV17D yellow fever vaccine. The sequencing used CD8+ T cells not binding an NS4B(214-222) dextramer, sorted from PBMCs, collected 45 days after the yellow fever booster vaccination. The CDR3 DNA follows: TGTGCCAGCAGTTTAGGAAGCGGGATCTACGAGCAGTACTTC. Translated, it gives CASSLGSGIYEQYF.